The T cell receptor beta chain under discussion was sequenced for a study of blood T cell repertoires in COVID-19. Recruits, aged roughly 18 to 95 years, lived in 25 or so US areas. Clinical history reported by participants formed the basis on which cohorts were assigned. Each recovered donor of Cohort 3 presented with two negative PCRs, clearance, or symptom resolution. Sequenced by immunoSEQ multiplex PCR; TCRdb stores in-frame clones only, minus some. The sample gives a few hundred thousand clones, 92% of which show up once; less than 20% is in the top ten. This CDR3 comprises 14 residues. V trimming: 5 bases; J trimming: 5 bases; junction bases outside the gene matches: 8. The germline V gene encodes CDR1 SEHNR and CDR2 FQNEAQ (reference sequence).

Sequencing was carried out using PBMCs or T cells enriched from blood (not recorded which). The receptor's source is a woman in her twenties or thirties who had recovered from COVID-19. The chain links TRBV7-9 to TRBJ2-7; 8 positions agree with TRBD1. The CDR3 region has the DNA TGTGCCAGCAGCCTAATGGGACAGGCCGACGAGCAGTACTTC. It specifies CASSLMGQADEQYF.